Listed below are T cell receptor beta chains from one sample, sequenced in a study of cytomegalovirus exposure and HLA in healthy donors. Clones were sequenced by immunoSEQ multiplex PCR, and TCRdb holds only the in-frame ones, with some missing. The sample records some 100,000 clones, approximately 80% being singletons. Sequenced sample: PBMCs. The receptor set was obtained from a man over 45 in good health and CMV-seropositive. Both conserved end residues are part of each CDR3. D genes are given only for firm matches. The listing skips clone size in some rows; elsewhere it reads once, few, many or a size class.

v_call: TRBV6-1; d_call: TRBD1; j_call: TRBJ2-7; clone_size: few; cdr3_aa: CASSEALGQPYEQYF; cdr3_nt: TGTGCCAGCAGTGAGGCGTTGGGACAGCCCTACGAGCAGTACTTC
v_call: TRBV5-4; d_call: TRBD1; j_call: TRBJ2-2; clone_size: -; cdr3_aa: CASSPRQGPGELFF; cdr3_nt: TGTGCCAGCAGCCCGCGACAGGGTCCCGGGGAGCTGTTTTTT
v_call: TRBV30; d_call: TRBD2; j_call: TRBJ2-3; clone_size: -; cdr3_aa: CAWTGGFSTDTQYF; cdr3_nt: TGTGCCTGGACCGGGGGGTTTAGCACAGATACGCAGTATTTT
v_call: TRBV30; d_call: TRBD1; j_call: TRBJ1-2; clone_size: -; cdr3_aa: CAWDRERYGYTF; cdr3_nt: TGTGCCTGGGACAGGGAACGGTATGGCTACACCTTC
v_call: TRBV7-8; d_call: TRBD1; j_call: TRBJ1-1; clone_size: -; cdr3_aa: CASSLSPDRVLRGEAFF; cdr3_nt: TGTGCCAGCAGCTTATCCCCGGACAGGGTACTTCGGGGGGAAGCTTTCTTT
v_call: TRBV5-1; d_call: -; j_call: TRBJ1-2; clone_size: few; cdr3_aa: CASSLKSGTLGSYTF; cdr3_nt: TGCGCCAGCAGCTTAAAATCCGGGACACTAGGAAGCTACACCTTC
v_call: TRBV10-3; d_call: TRBD1; j_call: TRBJ1-1; clone_size: -; cdr3_aa: CAISETGQAGGMNTEAFF; cdr3_nt: TGTGCCATCAGTGAAACCGGACAGGCTGGAGGAATGAACACTGAAGCTTTCTTT
v_call: TRBV7-8; d_call: -; j_call: TRBJ1-6; clone_size: -; cdr3_aa: CASSPRTDLNSPLHF; cdr3_nt: TGTGCCAGCAGCCCGAGGACGGACTTAAATTCCCCCCTCCACTTT
v_call: TRBV7-2; d_call: -; j_call: TRBJ2-7; clone_size: -; cdr3_aa: CASSLVIGYEQYF; cdr3_nt: TGTGCCAGCAGCTTAGTCATCGGGTACGAGCAGTACTTC
v_call: TRBV6-1; d_call: TRBD1; j_call: TRBJ1-1; clone_size: -; cdr3_aa: CASRPGTGATEAFF; cdr3_nt: TGTGCCAGCAGGCCCGGGACAGGGGCGACTGAAGCTTTCTTT
v_call: TRBV29-1; d_call: -; j_call: TRBJ2-7; clone_size: -; cdr3_aa: CSVDVGTTNYEQYF; cdr3_nt: TGCAGCGTTGATGTCGGGACAACAAACTACGAGCAGTACTTC